Presented here are 17 T cell receptor beta chains from one specimen sequenced in a study of cytotoxic CD8 clonotypes in ibrutinib-treated CLL. Sequencing was performed with immunoSEQ multiplex PCR; in TCRdb, only in-frame clones are kept and a portion is missing. Of approximately 190,000 clones listed, more than 70% were seen once; the top ten hold about 10%. Material: PBMCs, obtained after 12 months of ibrutinib treatment. The receptors stem from a human donor with chronic lymphocytic leukemia.

V is TRBV27 and J is TRBJ1-2; D is undetermined. Germline V CDR1 and CDR2: MNHEY, SMNVEV (reference sequence). The V end was cut by 2 bases, the J end by 5 bases, with 6 bases between. The CDR3 spans 12 residues. The CDR3 is CASSLKGYGYTF. As DNA, the CDR3 is TGTGCCAGCAGTTTAAAAGGGTATGGCTACACCTTC.

This rearrangement joins TRBV5-1 to TRBJ2-1; TRBD2 agrees at 11 bases. Losses at the gene ends were 4 bases for V and 9 bases for J; bases not matched to a gene: 15. In germline, CDR1 is SGHRS, CDR2 YFSETQ. This CDR3 has 17 amino acids. The CDR3 DNA sequence: TGCGCCAGCAGCCCGGGGACTAGCGGACAAAGAGAGGGTGAGCAGTTCTTC. It translates to CASSPGTSGQREGEQFF. Using reference TRBV5-1 and TRBJ2-1 for the parts outside the CDR3, the full variable domain is KAGVTQTPRYLIKTRGQQVTLSCSPISGHRSVSWYQQTPGQGLQFLFEYFSETQRNKGNFPGRFSGRQFSNSRSEMNVSTLELGDSALYLCASSPGTSGQREGEQFFGPGTRLTVL.

This chain joins TRBV5-8 and TRBJ2-3; the match to TRBD2 covers 10 bases. The J segment lost 3 bases and the V segment lost 5 bases, leaving 6 bases of the junction unmatched. The CDR3 is made up of 15 amino acids. CDR1 and CDR2 (germline): SGHTS, YDEGEE. CDR3 sequence (DNA): TGTGCCAGCAGTGAGCGGGGGGGATGGACAGATACGCAGTATTTT. Amino acids: CASSERGGWTDTQYF.

As regards this clone: One end of the junction fails to match germline, which may point to a read error. This chain uses TRBV7-7 with TRBJ1-2; 7 bases line up with TRBD1. CDR1 is SSHAT and CDR2 is FNYEAQ in the germline V gene (reference sequence). The CDR3 length is 12 residues. Here the CDR3 DNA reads TGTGCTAGCAGCTCTCGCGACAGGGCCTACACCTTC. This sequence encodes CASSSRDRAYTF.

The chain carries TRBV5-1 and TRBJ1-2; D is ambiguous. Germline V gene sequence: CDR1 SGHRS, CDR2 YFSETQ. The ends were cut back, 2 bases at V and 2 bases at J, with 10 bases in the middle. The CDR3 runs to 14 residues. The CDR3 DNA is TGCGCCAGCAGCTTATCGGAGGGAAACTATGGCTACACCTTC. This encodes CASSLSEGNYGYTF. Together with reference TRBV5-1 and TRBJ1-2, the CDR3 gives the full variable domain: KAGVTQTPRYLIKTRGQQVTLSCSPISGHRSVSWYQQTPGQGLQFLFEYFSETQRNKGNFPGRFSGRQFSNSRSEMNVSTLELGDSALYLCASSLSEGNYGYTFGSGTRLTVV.

V and J are TRBV28 and TRBJ2-7, with TRBD2 identical over 12 bases. Looked up from germline, CDR1 is MDHEN and CDR2 is SYDVKM. The V segment lost 2 bases and the J segment 9 bases; nucleotides outside the gene matches: 17. This CDR3 has 18 residues. CDR3 nucleotide sequence: TGTGCCAGCAGTTTACTCCCGGATGCCGGGACTAGCGGGTATTCGCAGTACTTC. Residues: CASSLLPDAGTSGYSQYF.

The chain has TRBV6-1 and TRBJ2-1; D remains ambiguous. The CDR3 is 9 amino acids. From germline, CDR1 is MNHNS and CDR2 SASEGT. V lost 2 bases to trimming and J lost 15 bases, with 5 bases between them. CDR3 in DNA: TGTGCCAGCAGTGAACGGCCGTTCTTC. Translation: CASSERPFF.

The J gene is TRBJ1-2, the V gene TRBV19; TRBD1 matches at 12 bases. The germline gives CDR1 LNHDA, CDR2 SQIVND (reference sequence). Losses at the gene ends were 10 bases for V and 4 bases for J; bases not matched to a gene: 19. The CDR3 consists of 18 residues. The CDR3 here is CATKPPGTGGFVSYGYTF. The CDR3 DNA reads TGTGCCACCAAGCCTCCCGGGACAGGGGGCTTTGTCAGCTATGGCTACACCTTC.

This clone was seen a single time. V usage is TRBV9 and J usage is TRBJ2-7; D not resolved. The CDR3 extends over 13 amino acids. Trimming stripped 2 bases from V and 3 bases from J, with 9 bases between. The V gene's germline CDR1 is SGDLS and CDR2 YYNGEE. The CDR3 coding sequence is TGTGCCAGCAGCGTCGGGCCCGACTACGAGCAGTACTTC. Translation gives CASSVGPDYEQYF.

This chain uses TRBV10-1 with TRBJ2-1; 7 bases agree with TRBD2. Germline V lookup: CDR1 WNHNN, CDR2 SYGVQD (reference sequence). With V trimmed by 3 bases and J by 2 bases, 10 bases remained unmatched. This CDR3 contains 17 residues. CDR3 in amino acids: CASSDPGGAGTYNEQFF. Written as DNA, the CDR3 is TGCGCCAGCAGTGACCCCGGGGGAGCGGGAACCTACAATGAGCAGTTCTTC.

V gene TRBV2 combines with J gene TRBJ2-3, with D hard to call. Germline CDR1 is SNHLY and CDR2 is FYNNEI. This CDR3 contains 16 residues. Deletions cut 8 bases from V and 0 bases from J, with 18 bases between. The CDR3 is CASQSPRVESTDTQYF. CDR3 sequence (DNA): TGTGCCAGCCAATCCCCTAGGGTGGAAAGCACAGATACGCAGTATTTT.

Only a few counts were recorded for this clone. The chain joins TRBV4-1 to TRBJ1-1; D not resolved. This CDR3 contains 13 residues. Trimming stripped 5 bases from V and 4 bases from J, with 11 bases between. Germline lookup yields CDR1 MGHRA and CDR2 YSYEKL. The chain's CDR3 is CASSARHGTEAFF. In nucleotides, the CDR3 is TGCGCCAGCAGCGCCCGCCATGGCACTGAAGCTTTCTTT.

The sample holds one count of this clone. This rearrangement joins TRBV7-2 to TRBJ1-6; 10 positions agree with TRBD1. CDR1 is SGHTA, CDR2 FQGNSA, per germline. There are 17 residues in the CDR3. V trimming: 4 bases; J trimming: 3 bases; junction bases outside the gene matches: 6. This chain's CDR3 is CASSSRTGGFYNSPLHF. CDR3 in DNA: TGTGCCAGCAGCTCCCGGACAGGGGGTTTCTATAATTCACCCCTCCACTTT.

The chain carries TRBV28 and TRBJ1-5; D remains ambiguous. CDR3 length equals 13 residues. Germline loops: CDR1 MDHEN, CDR2 SYDVKM. V lost 6 bases, J lost 9 bases, and 15 bases lay in between. The DNA for the CDR3 is TGTGCCAGCAGAACTGGACCCACGGGGCCCCAGCATTTT. It encodes CASRTGPTGPQHF.

This chain links TRBV7-3 with TRBJ1-6; no reliable D call. The V gene lost 2 bases and the J gene lost 13 bases, with 12 bases spanning the gap. The CDR3 is 13 residues long. Germline CDR1 reads SGHTA; CDR2 reads FQGTGA. DNA of the CDR3: TGTGCCAGCAGCTTAGGGCAGAGAGAGCCCCTCCACTTT. Translating gives CASSLGQREPLHF.

The chain couples TRBV27 to TRBJ1-1; D is perhaps TRBD1 (6 bases). The length of the CDR3 is 17 residues. The V gene lost 4 bases and the J gene lost 0 bases, with 18 bases spanning the gap. Germline V CDR1 and CDR2: MNHEY, SMNVEV (reference sequence). In DNA form, the CDR3 reads TGTGCCAGCAGTTGGTCGGGTCCCAGGGGTATGAACACTGAAGCTTTCTTT. Translation: CASSWSGPRGMNTEAFF.

The rearrangement links TRBV7-8 to TRBJ1-1; D is undetermined. The V gene's germline CDR1 is SGHVS and CDR2 FQNEAQ. This CDR3 region has 13 residues. V lost 0 bases and J 10 bases, leaving 12 bases between the germline ends. Here the CDR3 DNA reads TGTGCCAGCAGCTTAGCGGAACAGTTAGGAGCTTTCTTT. It is translated as CASSLAEQLGAFF.